This TCR beta chain was sequenced for a study of T cells in Graves' hyperthyroidism and ophthalmopathy (dated by TCRdb to about 2019). About the study as a whole: Peripheral blood was collected at initial diagnosis, before any treatment. Thyroid tissue and blood T-cell repertoires from six Graves' hyperthyroidism patients were also compared in the study. The 75 to 100 discovery patients were randomly split 7:3 into training and test sets. After blood sampling, hyperthyroidism patients were treated with methimazole at a starting dose of 30 mg daily, and ophthalmopathy patients were treated with high-dose intravenous methylprednisolone. According to the paper, TCR Vbeta CDR3 sequencing was carried out on more than 120 peripheral blood samples, which came from 40 to 45 ophthalmopathy, fewer than 80 hyperthyroidism and some 17 progressor patients. To identify TCR V-J signatures that set the groups apart, the researchers used a discovery cohort of about a hundred patients, made up of 40 to 45 with Graves' ophthalmopathy and 57 with stable Graves' hyperthyroidism. Prospective prediction of ophthalmopathy was tested in an independent validation cohort of fewer than 20 hyperthyroidism patients and 17 patients who later progressed to ophthalmopathy. Overall study results and their limits: A 13 V-J signature model separated ophthalmopathy from stable hyperthyroidism, with over 85% sensitivity and 81% to 82% specificity in cross-validation and 80%/75% in testing. Sample size was not statistically predetermined, and investigators were not blinded to group allocation. Most expanded thyroid clonotypes (frequency above 0.001) were also detected in blood, suggesting blood repertoires may reflect thyroid immune responses. In validation, the model predicted progression to ophthalmopathy a median of about 6.5 months before onset, with about 71% sensitivity and roughly 72% specificity.

This clonotype showed up just a few times. There is no known antigen for this receptor. The sample holds no much larger clone one base away, and base qualities are not on file. The TCR beta CDR3 regions were amplified from the RNA transcripts. For the first round of RT-PCR on the TCR CDR3, the HTBI primer set was used together with the Qiagen OneStep RT-PCR kit. Libraries were constructed in a second round of multiplex PCR, after which size selection and purification were performed. Libraries were sequenced paired-end with 100 bp reads on an Illumina HiSeq2000. In the paper's pipeline: SOAPnuke was used to process the raw data, throwing out any read that contained adapters or uncalled bases, had a mean Phred below 15, or lacked an exact constant-primer or identifier match. High-quality paired reads were merged using COPE v1.2.5, and each unique nucleotide sequence was defined as a clonotype. MiTCR v1.1 was used to align the clonotypes against IMGT TRBV, TRBD and TRBJ reference segments. The analysis included only V-J combinations with a frequency above 0.0001, which together covered approximately 99% of the repertoires. A TCS score was defined as the ratio between F50 (clonal expansion) and ExV (chaos), using BLOSUM62-based TCRdist between CDR3 peptides within each V-J. Welch's t-statistics and random forest reduced fewer than 550 V-J features to under 15, which were used in a naive Bayes classifier (R e1071). TCRdb reprocessed the public reads (quality trimming at Q25 with fastp, clone calling with MiXCR) and kept in-frame beta chains. Each entry merges the rows of one CDR3 protein and shows their most common DNA and genes. What appears here as the V and J calls and clone size reflects TCRdb's work, not the paper's. A total of hundreds of thousands of distinct CDR3 sequences appear in this sample, roughly 13% of them only once. The ten most abundant clones make up roughly 35% of the sample.

In the ophthalmopathy patients, disease was moderately to severely active, with a Clinical Activity Score of 3 or more, a NOSPECS grade of 4 or more, and a duration of less than 3 months. Exclusion was applied to patients with uncontrolled infections, other autoimmune diseases, pregnancy or lactation. Diagnoses were based on clinical symptoms, serum thyroxine and TRAb, thyroid ultrasound and orbital computed tomography. Ficoll-Paque density gradient centrifugation was used to isolate PBMCs from around 10 ml of fresh peripheral blood. Trizol reagent was used to extract total RNA, and RNA quality was then checked on an Agilent 2100 Bioanalyzer. V and J lose 4 bases and 2 bases, and a span of 21 bases separates them. CDR1 ENHRY and CDR2 SYGVKD are derived from the germline V gene. Including the terminal cysteine and phenylalanine, the CDR3 comprises 17 residues. Only the CDR3 DNA stays, 51 bases, in frame from base 1.

The sequencing sample was made of blood. The V and J segments used are TRBV10-3 and TRBJ2-7; TRBD1 is a weak D gene call, 6 bases matching. This receptor was identified in a woman in her thirties or forties with Graves' ophthalmopathy. The DNA sequence is TGTGCCATCAGTGGTTTAGATGGGGGCGGCAACCCCTACGAGCAGTACTTC. Its protein reads: CAISGLDGGGNPYEQYF.